The 17 T cell receptor beta chains below all came from one sample that was sequenced in a study of early T cells in non-severe SARS-CoV-2 infection. Using its own MiXCR run on the 5' RACE reads, TCRdb lists one record per CDR3 protein. The profile covers under 60,000 distinct CDR3 sequences, with around 6% appearing a single time and 4.5% taken by the ten largest. Source material: whole blood. The receptors shown here come from an adult who was a healthcare worker with PCR-confirmed SARS-CoV-2 infection or an uninfected control (not recorded which).

This clonotype occurred many times. The J gene is TRBJ2-3, the V gene TRBV18; TRBD2 matches at 7 bases. Unmatched junction bases numbered 8, after V lost 3 bases and J lost 2 bases. Germline V gene lookup returns CDR1 KGHSH and CDR2 LQKENI. The CDR3 totals 16 residues. CDR3 nucleotides: TGTGCCAGCTCACCTTTAGAGCGGGGCCCCACAGATACGCAGTATTTT. Its translation: CASSPLERGPTDTQYF. The entire variable domain, with the rest obtained from reference TRBV18 and TRBJ2-3, is as follows: NAGVMQNPRHLVRRRGQEARLRCSPMKGHSHVYWYRQLPEEGLKFMVYLQKENIIDESGMPKERFSAEFPKEGPSILRIQQVVRGDSAAYFCASSPLERGPTDTQYFGPGTRLTVL.

This clonotype was picked up many times. This sequence joins TRBV7-6 and TRBJ2-7; D remains unclear. Between the trimmed V and J ends, which lost 5 bases and 3 bases, there was a span of 14 bases. CDR3 size: 14 residues. Germline V gene data show CDR1 as SGHVS and CDR2 as FNYEAQ. In DNA, the CDR3 is TGTGCCAGCAGCCGAACGGACCTGAACTACGAGCAGTACTTC. Translation gives CASSRTDLNYEQYF.

About this clonotype itself: This sequence may be a read error, since a much larger clone differs from it by one base. This chain joins TRBV12-3 or TRBV12-4 and TRBJ1-2; no firm D call. V lost 3 bases, J lost 2 bases, and 10 bases lay in between. This CDR3 is 14 amino acids long. The CDR3 reads CASSLVVPNYGYTF. CDR3 DNA sequence: TGTGCCAGCAGTTTGGTGGTACCCAACTATGGCTACACCTTC.

Many counts were recorded for this clonotype. The chain is built from TRBV19 and TRBJ2-1, with TRBD2 matching over 11 bases. CDR1 and CDR2 (germline): LNHDA, SQIVND (reference sequence). The J segment lost 2 bases and the V segment lost 4 bases, leaving 7 bases of the junction unmatched. The CDR3 covers 17 residues. This CDR3 reads CASSTRTSGRTYNEQFF. The CDR3 DNA follows: TGTGCCAGTAGTACCCGAACTAGCGGGAGAACCTACAATGAGCAGTTCTTC.

This clonotype was observed at least ten times. The chain carries TRBV12-3 or TRBV12-4 and TRBJ2-1; no definite D call. The CDR3 consists of 16 residues. Deletions cut 5 bases from V and 0 bases from J, with 14 bases between. The CDR3 DNA sequence: TGTGCCAGCAGTCCCTCGTGGGGTGGCTCCTACAATGAGCAGTTCTTC. Translation: CASSPSWGGSYNEQFF.

V and J are TRBV5-1 and TRBJ2-1, with 7 bases that match TRBD2. This CDR3 comprises 17 residues. CDR1 SGHRS and CDR2 YFSETQ come from the germline V gene. V was clipped by 1 base and J by 4 bases; unmatched bases: 11. DNA of the CDR3: TGCGCCAGCAGCTTGTTAGGGTTTAGCGGGCCTTACAATGAGCAGTTCTTC. As protein: CASSLLGFSGPYNEQFF.

This clonotype was seen repeatedly, ten times or more. This chain links TRBV5-1 with TRBJ2-7; D uncertain. In germline, CDR1 is SGHRS, CDR2 YFSETQ. CDR3 length: 15 residues. Trimming cost V 1 base and J 2 bases, with 13 bases left between them. CDR3 in amino acids: CASSLYSGLAYEQYF. The CDR3 DNA reads TGCGCCAGCAGCTTGTACTCAGGCCTAGCCTACGAGCAGTACTTC.

This clonotype has ten or more counts. The V and J genes are TRBV10-3 and TRBJ2-4; 7 positions agree with TRBD1. There are 16 residues in the CDR3. In germline, CDR1 is ENHRY, CDR2 SYGVKD. V lost 6 bases to trimming and J lost 0 bases; unmatched junction nucleotides: 8. CDR3 loop: CAISTGQTIAKNIQYF. CDR3 bases: TGTGCCATCAGCACGGGACAGACAATAGCCAAAAACATTCAGTACTTC.

This clonotype was detected ten times or more. The rearrangement links TRBV25-1 to TRBJ1-5, with 7 bases aligning to TRBD1. The germline V gene has CDR1 MGHDK and CDR2 SYGVNS. The CDR3 is 18 residues long. The V and J ends lost 6 bases and 1 base, in that order; junction bases with no gene match: 15. The CDR3 DNA reads as TGTGCCAGCAGGGCCAGACAGGGAACGTGGATGAGCAATCAGCCCCAGCATTTT. Protein sequence: CASRARQGTWMSNQPQHF.

This clonotype has at least ten counts. The chain combines TRBV29-1 with TRBJ2-1, with TRBD1 identical over 7 bases. The V gene end was trimmed by 4 bases and the J gene end by 5 bases; junction bases not matched to a gene: 5. Germline V CDR1 and CDR2: SQVTM, ANQGSEA. This CDR3 comprises 13 residues. In DNA, the CDR3 is TGCAGCGTTGGCTGGACAGGAAACAATGAGCAGTTCTTC. Translation gives CSVGWTGNNEQFF.

This sequence joins TRBV10-1 and TRBJ1-1; possible D gene TRBD1, 6 bases. Between the trimmed V and J ends, which lost 10 bases and 1 base, there was a span of 19 bases. The CDR3 consists of 15 residues. The germline CDR1 and CDR2 sequences are WNHNN and SYGVQD (reference sequence). The CDR3 loop reads CATHPHYRENTEAFF. CDR3 in DNA: TGCGCCACCCACCCCCATTACAGGGAGAACACTGAAGCTTTCTTT.

The rearrangement uses TRBV5-1 and TRBJ1-1, with a weak D call TRBD1 (5 bases). The V and J ends lost 0 bases and 4 bases respectively, with 13 bases between them. Germline CDR1 and CDR2: SGHRS and YFSETQ. The CDR3 is 15 residues long. CDR3 nucleotide sequence: TGCGCCAGCAGCTTGGAACCAGGGAAAATCACTGAAGCTTTCTTT. It yields the protein CASSLEPGKITEAFF.

V usage is TRBV6-2 or TRBV6-3 and J usage is TRBJ2-7; D is tentatively TRBD1 or TRBD2 (5 bases each). CDR3 length equals 14 residues. V shed 5 bases and J shed 3 bases, with 14 bases lying between them. The germline V gene has CDR1 MNHEY and CDR2 SVGEGT. The DNA of the CDR3 is TGTGCCAGCAGTGACTGGGACCAATTCTACGAGCAGTACTTC. Its protein is CASSDWDQFYEQYF.

At least ten counts were recorded for this clonotype. The chain couples TRBV28 to TRBJ1-6; D ambiguous. This CDR3 region has 17 residues. Germline V gene data show CDR1 as MDHEN and CDR2 as SYDVKM. V lost 4 bases and J lost 4, with 17 bases in between. Written as DNA, the CDR3 is TGTGCCAGCAGTTCATGGCTCAACATTCTGTATAATTCACCCCTCCACTTT. Encoded protein: CASSSWLNILYNSPLHF. Full variable domain (rest looked up from reference TRBV28 and TRBJ1-6): DVKVTQSSRYLVKRTGEKVFLECVQDMDHENMFWYRQDPGLGLRLIYFSYDVKMKEKGDIPEGYSVSREKKERFSLILESASTNQTSMYLCASSSWLNILYNSPLHFGNGTRLTVT.

This clonotype was seen many times. The chain is built from TRBV10-3 and TRBJ2-7; 12 bases are a match to TRBD1. The CDR3 is made up of 15 amino acids. Trimming at V came to 6 bases and at J to 5 bases, leaving 8 bases not matched to a gene. The germline V gene has CDR1 ENHRY and CDR2 SYGVKD. CDR3 nucleotides: TGTGCCATCAGCGGGACAGGGGGCACTGTTAACGAGCAGTACTTC. Its protein is CAISGTGGTVNEQYF.

This clonotype was counted at least ten times. This sequence joins TRBV7-2 and TRBJ1-2; TRBD1 is a possible D gene (6 bases). The germline V and J ends were trimmed by 5 bases and 1 base, with 17 bases remaining between them. Germline values: CDR1 SGHTA, CDR2 FQGNSA. The CDR3 contains 16 residues. CDR3 loop: CASSRSVQGLNYGYTF. In nucleotides, the CDR3 is TGTGCCAGCAGCCGTTCGGTCCAGGGGCTTAACTATGGCTACACCTTC.

Only a few counts were recorded for this clonotype. Written as DNA, the CDR3 is TGCAGTGCTCCCGGGACAGCCTACGAGCAGTACTTC. This codes for CSAPGTAYEQYF. The V gene is TRBV20-1, the J gene TRBJ2-7; 7 nucleotides match TRBD1. The CDR3 spans 12 residues. Germline V gene sequence: CDR1 DFQATT, CDR2 SNEGSKA (reference sequence). V gave up 5 bases and J gave up 2 bases; unmatched junction bases: 3.